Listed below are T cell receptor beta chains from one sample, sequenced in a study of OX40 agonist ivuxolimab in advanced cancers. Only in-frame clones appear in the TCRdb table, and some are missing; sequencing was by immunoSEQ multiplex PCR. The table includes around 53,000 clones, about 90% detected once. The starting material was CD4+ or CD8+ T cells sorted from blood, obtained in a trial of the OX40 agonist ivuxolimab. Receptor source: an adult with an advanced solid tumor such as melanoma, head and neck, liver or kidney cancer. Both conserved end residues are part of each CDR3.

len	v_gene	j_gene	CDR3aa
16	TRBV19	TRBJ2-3	CASSGRDRDISDTQYF
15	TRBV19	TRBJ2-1	CASRIQASDTNEQFF
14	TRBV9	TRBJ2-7	CASSAGGGAYEQYF
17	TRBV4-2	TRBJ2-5	CASSQAARLAGVETQYF
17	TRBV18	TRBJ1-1	CASSPPVQALGNTEAFF
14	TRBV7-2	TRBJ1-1	CASSRGRGPTEAFF
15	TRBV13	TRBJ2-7	CASSLRLAASYEQYF
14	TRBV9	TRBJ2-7	CASGTGSTSYEQYF
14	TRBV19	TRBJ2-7	CASSIQGAAYEQYF
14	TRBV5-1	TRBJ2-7	CASNRDGQGYEQYF
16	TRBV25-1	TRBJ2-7	CASSDSPRGSRSEQYF
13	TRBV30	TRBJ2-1	CAWSVQVQGLRFF
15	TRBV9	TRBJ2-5	CASSPDAGGQETQYF
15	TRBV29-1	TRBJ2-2	CSVQETGVNTGELFF
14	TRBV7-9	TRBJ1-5	CASSLGQGNQPQHF
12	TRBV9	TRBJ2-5	CASSEGSETQYF
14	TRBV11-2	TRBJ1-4	CASRRTGEGEKLFF
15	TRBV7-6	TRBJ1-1	CASSLGRTMNTEAFF
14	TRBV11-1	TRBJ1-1	CASSWGQGATEAFF
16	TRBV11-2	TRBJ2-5	CASSLGVLAAQETQYF
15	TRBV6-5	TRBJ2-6	CASSYTGSGANVLTF
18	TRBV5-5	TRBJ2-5	CASSLANSGGTFVSTQYF
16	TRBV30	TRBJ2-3	CAWSEGARAVGDTQYF
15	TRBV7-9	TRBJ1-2	CASSLVSPGAGGYTF
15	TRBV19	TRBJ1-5	CASSVGTGGGQPQHF
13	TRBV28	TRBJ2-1	CASSPPGENEQFF
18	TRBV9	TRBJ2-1	CASSVDASRDSDYNEQFF
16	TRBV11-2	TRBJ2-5	CASSSPVGAGAETQYF
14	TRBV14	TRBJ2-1	CASDGGRGYNEQFF
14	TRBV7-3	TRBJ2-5	CASSPWGRGETQYF
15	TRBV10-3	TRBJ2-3	CAIKLRQGSADTQYF
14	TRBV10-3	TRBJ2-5	CAISASGGGETQYF
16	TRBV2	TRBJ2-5	CASSEEGLADQETQYF
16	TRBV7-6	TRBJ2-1	CASTPVRGQMYNEQFF
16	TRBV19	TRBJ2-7	CASSIVSSLGTYEQYF
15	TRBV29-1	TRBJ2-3	CSSRRDIVETDTQYF
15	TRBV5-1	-	CASRPHPQGSYEQYF
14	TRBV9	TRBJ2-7	CASSVDLGPYEQYF
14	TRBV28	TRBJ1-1	CASRSPGSNTEAFF
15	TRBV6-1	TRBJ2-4	CASSEAGGTKNIQYF
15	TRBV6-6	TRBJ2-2	CASGGLAAVIRELFF